This TCR beta chain derives from a study of cytomegalovirus exposure and HLA in healthy donors. Study results and limitations: TCR beta chains associated with HLA were, in a later analysis, more clonally expanded than equally common others.

The PCR employed 60 Vbeta primers together with 13 Jbeta primers. Repertoires were generated with immunoSEQ multiplex PCR, while TCRdb's copy carries only in-frame clones and drops some. The data contain around 200,000 clones, about 80% of them singletons. CDR1 and CDR2 from the germline V gene are MDHEN and SYDVKM. The V segment lost 3 bases and the J segment 4 bases; nucleotides outside the gene matches: 5. This CDR3 is 15 amino acids long. Turning to this clone: Its target is unknown.

The source material was PBMCs. This TCR was sampled from a woman in her sixties in good health and CMV-seropositive. The chain uses TRBV28 and TRBJ1-3, with 8 bases matching TRBD1. CDR3 sequence (DNA): TGTGCCAGCAGTTTGGACAGGGTGGGGGGAAACACCATATATTTT. Protein: CASSLDRVGGNTIYF.